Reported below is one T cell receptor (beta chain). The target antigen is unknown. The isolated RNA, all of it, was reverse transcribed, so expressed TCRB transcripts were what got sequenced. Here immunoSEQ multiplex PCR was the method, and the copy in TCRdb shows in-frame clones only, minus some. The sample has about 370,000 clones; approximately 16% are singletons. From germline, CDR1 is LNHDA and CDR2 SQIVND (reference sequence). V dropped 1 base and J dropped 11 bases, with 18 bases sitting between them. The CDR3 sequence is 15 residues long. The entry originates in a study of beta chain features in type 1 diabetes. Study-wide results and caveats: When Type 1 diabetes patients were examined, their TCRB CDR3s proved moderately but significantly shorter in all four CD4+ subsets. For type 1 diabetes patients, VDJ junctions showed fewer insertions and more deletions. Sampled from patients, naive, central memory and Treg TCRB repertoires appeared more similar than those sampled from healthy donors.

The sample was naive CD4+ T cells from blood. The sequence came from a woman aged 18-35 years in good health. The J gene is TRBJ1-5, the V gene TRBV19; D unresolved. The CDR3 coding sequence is TGTGCCAGTAGTATAGTAGGCACAGCTTCGGGGTCCCAGCATTTT. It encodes CASSIVGTASGSQHF. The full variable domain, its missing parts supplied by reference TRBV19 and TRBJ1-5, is DGGITQSPKYLFRKEGQNVTLSCEQNLNHDAMYWYRQDPGQGLRLIYYSQIVNDFQKGDIAEGYSVSREKKESFPLTVTSAQKNPTAFYLCASSIVGTASGSQHFGDGTRLSIL.